This T cell receptor beta chain is drawn from a study of identical twins. Using its own MiXCR run on the 5' RACE reads, TCRdb lists one record per CDR3 protein. The sample contains approximately 620,000 distinct CDR3 sequences, 8.6% of which appear only once. The V gene lost 9 bases and the J gene lost 4 bases, with 22 bases spanning the gap. The CDR3 length is 15 residues. CDR1 and CDR2 (germline): SNHLY, FYNNEI. The sample was also reused in another study, on yellow fever vaccine responses in identical twins.

This TCR was recovered from a woman under 30 in good health. The chain combines TRBV2 with TRBJ2-7; D perhaps matches TRBD2 (7 bases). Sequenced sample: PBMCs. In DNA form, the CDR3 reads TGTGCCAGTACGCGCGGGGGCCTTATTATTTACGAGCAGTACTTC. Protein: CASTRGGLIIYEQYF.